This entry lists 22 T cell receptor beta chains sequenced from one sample in a study of cytomegalovirus exposure and HLA in healthy donors. In the PCR, 60 Vbeta and 13 Jbeta primers were used. Sequencing was performed with immunoSEQ multiplex PCR; in TCRdb, only in-frame clones are kept and a portion is missing. The sample includes 100,000 to 150,000 clones, roughly 15% of them seen just once. The sequencing input was PBMCs. The receptors derive from a female donor in good health and CMV-seropositive.

The chain recombines TRBV5-6 with TRBJ2-7; D perhaps matches TRBD1 (5 bases). The germline V gene has CDR1 SGHDT and CDR2 YYEEEE. Between the trimmed V and J ends, which lost 4 bases and 3 bases, there was a span of 17 bases. CDR3 length: 15 residues. CDR3 in amino acids: CASSARQFGFYEQYF. In DNA, the CDR3 is TGTGCCAGCAGCGCTAGACAGTTCGGGTTCTACGAGCAGTACTTC.

This clone was seen only a few times. V gene TRBV7-9 combines with J gene TRBJ2-1, with 7 bases aligning to TRBD2. After removal of 1 base from V and 7 bases from J, the junction contained 4 bases not matched to a gene. The CDR3 is 14 residues long. The germline gives CDR1 SEHNR, CDR2 FQNEAQ (reference sequence). The CDR3 here is CASSLGGGNNEQFF. The DNA of the CDR3 is TGTGCCAGCAGCTTAGGCGGGGGTAATAATGAGCAGTTCTTC.

This clone was recorded a few times. This sequence joins TRBV6-1 and TRBJ1-1; the D is unclear. Germline V gene data show CDR1 as MNHNS and CDR2 as SASEGT. The CDR3 loop spans 13 amino acids. V was trimmed by 2 bases and J by 3 bases, leaving 7 bases between them. In DNA form, the CDR3 reads TGTGCCAGCAGTGAATGGGCCTACACTGAAGCTTTCTTT. Encoded protein: CASSEWAYTEAFF.

The CDR3 sequence: CASSLTGENGYTF. The CDR3 nucleotides read TGTGCCAGCAGTTTAACAGGGGAGAATGGCTACACCTTC. V gene TRBV27 combines with J gene TRBJ1-2, with TRBD1 identical over 7 bases. The length of the CDR3 is 13 residues. V shed 2 bases, J shed 6 bases, and the junction held 3 bases outside the gene matches. CDR1 is MNHEY, CDR2 SMNVEV, per germline (reference sequence).

The sample holds a few counts of this clone. The V gene is TRBV6-1, the J gene TRBJ1-1, with 10 bases that match TRBD1. The CDR3 consists of 15 residues. The germline V gene encodes CDR1 MNHNS and CDR2 SASEGT. The V and J ends lost 3 bases and 4 bases, in that order; junction bases with no gene match: 5. CDR3 nucleotide sequence: TGTGCCAGCAGTGAGGGACAGGGGTACATCACTGAAGCTTTCTTT. Encoded protein: CASSEGQGYITEAFF.

The chain employs TRBV30 and TRBJ2-1; TRBD2 might be the D (5 bases). The CDR3 is 12 amino acids. The V end lost 1 base, the J end lost 14 bases, and 15 bases lay between the germline ends. Germline CDR1 reads GTSNPN; CDR2 reads SVGIG (reference sequence). This CDR3 is CAWSGSSLGEFF. The CDR3 DNA sequence: TGTGCCTGGAGTGGTTCTAGCCTTGGGGAGTTCTTC.

This clone was seen more than once but under ten times. CDR3: CASSQEIDSLIPSHEQFF. CDR3 nucleotides: TGCGCCAGCAGCCAAGAAATAGACTCCCTAATCCCAAGTCATGAGCAGTTCTTC. The chain uses TRBV4-3 and TRBJ2-1, with unresolved D. The germline CDR1 and CDR2 sequences are LGHNA and YSLEER. Trimming took 0 bases from V and 8 from J, leaving 23 bases between them. The CDR3 is 18 amino acids.

The rearrangement uses TRBV5-1 and TRBJ2-3, with TRBD2 matching over 10 bases. Per germline, CDR1 SGHRS and CDR2 YFSETQ. V shed 4 bases and J 4 bases; nucleotides not matched to a gene: 6. The CDR3 has 15 residues. Here the CDR3 reads CASSESGREADTQYF. CDR3 DNA sequence: TGCGCCAGCAGCGAGAGCGGGAGGGAGGCAGATACGCAGTATTTT.

This clone has a handful of counts. The chain carries TRBV7-2 and TRBJ2-1, with D possibly matching TRBD2 (6 bases). CDR1 and CDR2 from the germline V gene are SGHTA and FQGNSA. This CDR3 region has 15 residues. V was trimmed by 4 bases and J by 7 bases, leaving 17 bases between them. The CDR3 DNA sequence: TGTGCCAGCAGCTGGGTAGCGGTCCGCAAGAATGAGCAGTTCTTC. Amino acid sequence: CASSWVAVRKNEQFF.

This chain connects TRBV2 to TRBJ2-3; D is perhaps TRBD2 (5 bases). The length of the CDR3 is 15 residues. Deletions cut 5 bases from V and 2 bases from J, with 14 bases between. Germline loops: CDR1 SNHLY, CDR2 FYNNEI. This CDR3 is CASSRRVATTDTQYF. The CDR3 region has the DNA TGTGCCAGCAGTCGGCGAGTAGCGACCACAGATACGCAGTATTTT.

This clone came up once. This chain connects TRBV6-5 to TRBJ2-5; 7 bases match TRBD1. The J call may be mistaken, given a closer DNA end match to TRBJ2-7. This CDR3 has 14 residues. Germline V lookup: CDR1 MNHEY, CDR2 SVGAGI. In DNA form, the CDR3 reads TGTGCCAGCAGGGGACAGACAACCTCCTACGAGCAGTACTTC. It is translated as CASRGQTTSYEQYF.

The rearrangement uses TRBV27 and TRBJ1-5; D gene unclear. The CDR3 runs to 14 residues. CDR1 is MNHEY and CDR2 is SMNVEV in the germline V gene (reference sequence). The V end lost 5 bases, the J end lost 0 bases, and 8 bases lay between the germline ends. The CDR3 bases are TGTGCCAGCAGTCCCCTTTATAGCAATCAGCCCCAGCATTTT. As protein: CASSPLYSNQPQHF.

V is TRBV7-8 and J is TRBJ1-5; 7 nucleotides agree with TRBD1. The length of the CDR3 is 16 residues. V dropped 5 bases and J dropped 2; count of bases not matched to a gene: 9. CDR1 and CDR2 (germline): SGHVS, FQNEAQ. CDR3 sequence: CASSPRDSSRNQPQHF. CDR3 DNA: TGTGCCAGCAGCCCAAGGGACAGCAGCCGCAATCAGCCCCAGCATTTT.

This clone was picked up a small number of times. The chain recombines TRBV4-3 with TRBJ2-3; 7 bases line up with TRBD2. The CDR3 runs to 16 residues. Germline V gene data show CDR1 as LGHNA and CDR2 as YSLEER. Unmatched junction bases numbered 9, after V lost 4 bases and J lost 2 bases. This chain's CDR3 is CASSRSASGPTDTQYF. Here the CDR3 DNA reads TGCGCCAGCAGCCGAAGCGCTAGCGGTCCCACAGATACGCAGTATTTT.

The chain recombines TRBV4-1 with TRBJ2-5; no clear D. Trimming cost V 0 bases and J 5 bases, with 4 bases left between them. Germline loops: CDR1 MGHRA, CDR2 YSYEKL. This CDR3 region has 12 residues. CDR3 amino acids: CASSQDSETQYF. As DNA, the CDR3 is TGCGCCAGCAGCCAAGATTCGGAGACCCAGTACTTC.

The J gene is TRBJ2-3, the V gene TRBV25-1; 9 bases map to TRBD2. Per germline, CDR1 MGHDK and CDR2 SYGVNS. With V trimmed by 1 base and J by 1 base, 3 bases remained unmatched. The CDR3 loop spans 16 amino acids. The CDR3 bases are TGTGCCAGCAGTGAATCCAAGCGGGGGGGCACAGATACGCAGTATTTT. The encoded protein is CASSESKRGGTDTQYF.

This clone was counted between two and nine times. This sequence joins TRBV27 and TRBJ2-3; D might be TRBD2 (5 bases). V lost 4 bases and J lost 4, with 15 bases in between. Per the germline V gene, CDR1 is MNHEY and CDR2 is SMNVEV (reference sequence). The CDR3 runs 15 residues. Written as DNA, the CDR3 is TGTGCCAGCAGTTCGCCTTCAACTAGGGCAGATACGCAGTATTTT. It translates to CASSSPSTRADTQYF.

This clone was counted a few times. The chain combines TRBV7-9 with TRBJ1-1; D might be TRBD1 (6 bases). The CDR3 consists of 12 residues. The V and J ends lost 5 bases and 10 bases respectively, with 14 bases between them. Germline-derived CDR1 and CDR2 are SEHNR and FQNEAQ (reference sequence). The CDR3 region is CASSRGGLGAFF. DNA for the CDR3: TGTGCCAGCAGCCGGGGGGGGCTAGGAGCTTTCTTT.

The CDR3 here is CSVRDRGFYNEQFF. The CDR3 bases are TGCAGCGTCCGGGACAGGGGGTTCTACAATGAGCAGTTCTTC. The rearrangement uses TRBV29-1 and TRBJ2-1; 11 bases agree with TRBD1. This CDR3 is built from 14 residues. V was clipped by 6 bases and J by 3 bases; unmatched bases: 4. The germline V gene has CDR1 SQVTM and CDR2 ANQGSEA.

The rearrangement joins TRBV2 to TRBJ1-2, with 8 nucleotides matching TRBD1. CDR1 is SNHLY, CDR2 FYNNEI, per germline. Trimming took 5 bases from V and 3 from J; bases not matched to a gene: 5. This CDR3 has 14 residues. The CDR3 DNA reads TGTGCCAGCAGTTCCCGACAGGGGTACTATGGCTACACCTTC. Translating it yields CASSSRQGYYGYTF. Together with reference TRBV2 and TRBJ1-2, the CDR3 gives the full variable domain: EPEVTQTPSHQVTQMGQEVILRCVPISNHLYFYWYRQILGQKVEFLVSFYNNEISEKSEIFDDQFSVERPDGSNFTLKIRSTKLEDSAMYFCASSSRQGYYGYTFGSGTRLTVV.

CDR3 in amino acids: CASSQRGGVAYEQYF. The CDR3 nucleotides read TGTGCCAGCAGTCAAAGAGGGGGGGTAGCCTACGAGCAGTACTTC. The chain links TRBV27 to TRBJ2-7; tentatively, D is TRBD2 (7 bases). Germline CDR1 reads MNHEY; CDR2 reads SMNVEV (reference sequence). Trimming cost V 5 bases and J 2 bases, with 16 bases left between them. The CDR3 runs to 15 residues.

This clone was detected a few times. The chain couples TRBV14 to TRBJ1-6; no clear D gene. The CDR3 contains 13 residues. Germline-derived CDR1 and CDR2 are SGHDN and FVKESK. The germline V and J ends were trimmed by 2 bases and 9 bases, with 8 bases remaining between them. The CDR3, as DNA: TGTGCCAGCAGCCAAACCGGTCTTTCACCCCTCCACTTT. This translates into CASSQTGLSPLHF.